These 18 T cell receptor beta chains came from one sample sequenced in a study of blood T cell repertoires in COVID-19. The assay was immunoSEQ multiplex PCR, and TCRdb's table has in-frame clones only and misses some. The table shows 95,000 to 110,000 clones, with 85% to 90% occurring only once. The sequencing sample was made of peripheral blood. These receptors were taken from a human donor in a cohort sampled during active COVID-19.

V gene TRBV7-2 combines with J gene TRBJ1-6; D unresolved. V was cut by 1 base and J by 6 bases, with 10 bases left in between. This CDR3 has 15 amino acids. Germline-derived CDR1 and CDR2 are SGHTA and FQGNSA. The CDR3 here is CASSLGSGVNSPLHF. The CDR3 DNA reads TGTGCCAGCAGCTTAGGGTCCGGGGTTAATTCACCCCTCCACTTT.

CDR3 region: CASSISGNPTEQFF. CDR3 nucleotide sequence: TGTGCCAGTAGTATTTCGGGGAACCCCACGGAGCAGTTCTTC. This chain connects TRBV19 to TRBJ2-1, with TRBD2 as a possible D gene (5 bases). Trimming took off 3 bases at V and 10 bases at J, with 16 bases between the two ends. CDR1 and CDR2 (germline): LNHDA, SQIVND (reference sequence). The CDR3 is 14 residues long.

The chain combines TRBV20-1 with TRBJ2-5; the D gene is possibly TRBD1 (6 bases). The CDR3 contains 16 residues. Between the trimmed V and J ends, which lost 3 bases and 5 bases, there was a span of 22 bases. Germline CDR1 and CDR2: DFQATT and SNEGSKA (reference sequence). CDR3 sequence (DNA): TGCAGTGCTAGTCCCAGCCCCTTACAGGGCGGGGAGACCCAGTACTTC. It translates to CSASPSPLQGGETQYF.

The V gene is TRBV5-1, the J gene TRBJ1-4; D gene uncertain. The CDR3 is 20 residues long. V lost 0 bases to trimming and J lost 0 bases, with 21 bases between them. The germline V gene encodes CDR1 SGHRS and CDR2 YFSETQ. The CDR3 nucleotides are TGCGCCAGCAGCTTGGTGTCGGGAGGTAAATTGAGGGCAACTAATGAAAAACTGTTTTTT. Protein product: CASSLVSGGKLRATNEKLFF. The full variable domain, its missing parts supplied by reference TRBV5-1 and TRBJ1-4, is KAGVTQTPRYLIKTRGQQVTLSCSPISGHRSVSWYQQTPGQGLQFLFEYFSETQRNKGNFPGRFSGRQFSNSRSEMNVSTLELGDSALYLCASSLVSGGKLRATNEKLFFGSGTQLSVL.

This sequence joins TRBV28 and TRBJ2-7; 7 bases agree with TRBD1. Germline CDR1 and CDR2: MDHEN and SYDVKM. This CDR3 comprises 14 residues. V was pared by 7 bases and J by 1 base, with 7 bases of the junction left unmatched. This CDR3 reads CASTPGQSSYEQYF. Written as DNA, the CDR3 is TGTGCCAGCACCCCGGGACAGTCATCCTACGAGCAGTACTTC.

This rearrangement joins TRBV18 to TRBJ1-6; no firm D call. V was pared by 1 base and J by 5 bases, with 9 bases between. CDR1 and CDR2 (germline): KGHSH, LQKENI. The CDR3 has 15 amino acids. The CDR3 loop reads CASSPQPNHNSPLHF. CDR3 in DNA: TGTGCCAGCTCACCACAGCCCAACCATAATTCACCCCTCCACTTT.

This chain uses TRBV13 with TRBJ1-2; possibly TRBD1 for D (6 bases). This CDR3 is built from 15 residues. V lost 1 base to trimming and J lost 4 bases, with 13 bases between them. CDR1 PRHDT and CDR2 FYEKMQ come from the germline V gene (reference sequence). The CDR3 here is CASSLADREFYGYTF. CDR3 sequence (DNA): TGTGCCAGCAGCTTAGCGGACAGAGAATTCTATGGCTACACCTTC.

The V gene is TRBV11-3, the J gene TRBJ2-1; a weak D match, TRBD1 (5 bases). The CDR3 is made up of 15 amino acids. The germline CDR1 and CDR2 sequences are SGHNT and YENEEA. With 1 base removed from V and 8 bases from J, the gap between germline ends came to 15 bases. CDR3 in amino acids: CASSLVGAGSYEQFF. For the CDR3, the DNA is TGTGCCAGCAGCTTAGTAGGGGCAGGGTCGTATGAGCAGTTCTTC.

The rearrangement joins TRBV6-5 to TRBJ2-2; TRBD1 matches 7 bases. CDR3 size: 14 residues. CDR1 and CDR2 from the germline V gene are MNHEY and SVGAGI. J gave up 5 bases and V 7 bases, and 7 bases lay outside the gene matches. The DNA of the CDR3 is TGTGCCAGCACCCTAACAGGGGCAACCGGGGAGCTGTTTTTT. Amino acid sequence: CASTLTGATGELFF.

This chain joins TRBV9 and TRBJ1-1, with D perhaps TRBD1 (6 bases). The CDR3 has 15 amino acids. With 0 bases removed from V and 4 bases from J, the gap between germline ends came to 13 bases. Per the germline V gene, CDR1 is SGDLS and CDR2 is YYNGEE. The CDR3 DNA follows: TGTGCCAGCAGCGTAGGGCAGGGGTGGATCACTGAAGCTTTCTTT. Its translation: CASSVGQGWITEAFF.

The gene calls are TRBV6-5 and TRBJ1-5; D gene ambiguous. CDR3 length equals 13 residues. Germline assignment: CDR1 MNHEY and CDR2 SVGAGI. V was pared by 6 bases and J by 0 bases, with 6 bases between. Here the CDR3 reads CASRTDSNQPQHF. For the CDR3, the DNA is TGTGCCAGCAGAACAGATAGCAATCAGCCCCAGCATTTT.

CDR3: CASSLGTGVTGELFF. The CDR3 bases are TGCGCCAGCAGCTTGGGGACAGGGGTAACCGGGGAGCTGTTTTTT. The chain recombines TRBV5-1 with TRBJ2-2, with 9 positions matching TRBD1. The ends lost 0 bases at V and 5 bases at J; junction bases unmatched: 2. CDR1 and CDR2 from the germline V gene are SGHRS and YFSETQ. The CDR3 has 15 amino acids.

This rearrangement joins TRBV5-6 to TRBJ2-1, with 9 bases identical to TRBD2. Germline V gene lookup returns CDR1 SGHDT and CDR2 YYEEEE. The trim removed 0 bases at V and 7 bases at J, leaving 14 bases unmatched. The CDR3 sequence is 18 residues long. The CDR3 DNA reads TGTGCCAGCAGCTTGGCCTTGAGACTAGCGGTGGGGGAAAATGAGCAGTTCTTC. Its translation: CASSLALRLAVGENEQFF.

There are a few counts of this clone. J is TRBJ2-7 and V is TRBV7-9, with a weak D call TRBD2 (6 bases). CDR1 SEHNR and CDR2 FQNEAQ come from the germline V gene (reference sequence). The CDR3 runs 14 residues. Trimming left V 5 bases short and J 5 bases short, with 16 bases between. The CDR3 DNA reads TGTGCCAGCAGCCCCCCCGTGGGGGGAGACGAGCAGTACTTC. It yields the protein CASSPPVGGDEQYF.

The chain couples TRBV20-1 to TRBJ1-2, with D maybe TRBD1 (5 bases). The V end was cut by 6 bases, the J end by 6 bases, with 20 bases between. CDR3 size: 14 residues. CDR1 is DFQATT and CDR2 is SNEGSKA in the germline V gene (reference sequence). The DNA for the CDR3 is TGCAGTGCAAGTACTAAGGGGTTCCCTAATGGCTACACCTTC. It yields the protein CSASTKGFPNGYTF.

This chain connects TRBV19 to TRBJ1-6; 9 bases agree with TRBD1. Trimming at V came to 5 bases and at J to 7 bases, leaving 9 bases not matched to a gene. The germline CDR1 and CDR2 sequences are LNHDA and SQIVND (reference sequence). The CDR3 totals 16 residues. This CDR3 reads CASSYSDRGWNSPLHF. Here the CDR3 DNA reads TGTGCCAGTAGTTACTCGGACAGGGGCTGGAATTCACCCCTCCACTTT.

CDR3 protein: CASSQDLPPRGEQFF. CDR3 DNA: TGTGCCAGCAGCCAAGATCTGCCCCCCCGGGGTGAGCAGTTCTTC. The J gene is TRBJ2-1, the V gene TRBV3-1 (or the pseudogene TRBV3-2); weak D call: TRBD2 (5 bases). The CDR3 runs to 15 residues. V lost 0 bases to trimming and J lost 9 bases, with 15 bases between them. Germline V lookup: CDR1 LGHDT, CDR2 YNNKEL (reference sequence).

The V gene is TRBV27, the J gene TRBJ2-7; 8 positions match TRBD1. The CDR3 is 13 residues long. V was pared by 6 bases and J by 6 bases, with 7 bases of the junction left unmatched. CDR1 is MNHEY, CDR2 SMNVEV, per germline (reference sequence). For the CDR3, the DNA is TGTGCCAGCAGCGTCGACAGGGGAGCCGAGCAGTACTTC. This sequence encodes CASSVDRGAEQYF.